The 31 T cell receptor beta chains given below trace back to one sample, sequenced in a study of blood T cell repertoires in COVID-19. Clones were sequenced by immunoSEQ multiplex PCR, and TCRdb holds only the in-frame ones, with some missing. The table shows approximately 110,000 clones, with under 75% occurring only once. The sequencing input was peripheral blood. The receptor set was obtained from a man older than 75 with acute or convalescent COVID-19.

The CDR3 coding sequence is TGTGCCAGCAGTTCTCCGGGAGTGAACACTGAAGCTTTCTTT. As protein: CASSSPGVNTEAFF. The chain links TRBV27 to TRBJ1-1; D ambiguous. The CDR3 spans 14 residues. Germline CDR1 reads MNHEY; CDR2 reads SMNVEV (reference sequence). Trimming took 4 bases from V and 0 from J, leaving 9 bases between them.

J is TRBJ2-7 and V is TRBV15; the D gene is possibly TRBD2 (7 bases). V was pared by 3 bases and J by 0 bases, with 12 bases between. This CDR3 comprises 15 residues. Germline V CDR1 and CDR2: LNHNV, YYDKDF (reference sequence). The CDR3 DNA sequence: TGTGCCACCAGCAGTGGGGGGGGCCCCTCCTACGAGCAGTACTTC. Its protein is CATSSGGGPSYEQYF. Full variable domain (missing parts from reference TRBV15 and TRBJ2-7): DAMVIQNPRYQVTQFGKPVTLSCSQTLNHNVMYWYQQKSSQAPKLLFHYYDKDFNNEADTPDNFQSRRPNTSFCFLDIRSPGLGDTAMYLCATSSGGGPSYEQYFGPGTRLTVT.

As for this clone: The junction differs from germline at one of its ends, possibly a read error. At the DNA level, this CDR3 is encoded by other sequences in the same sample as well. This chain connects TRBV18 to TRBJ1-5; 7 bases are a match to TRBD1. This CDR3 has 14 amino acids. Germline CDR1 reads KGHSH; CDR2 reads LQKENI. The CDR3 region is CASSPQGGNQPQHF. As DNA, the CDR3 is TGTGCCAGCTCACCACAAGGGGGCAACCAGCCCCAGCATTTT.

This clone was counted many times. The CDR3 nucleotides read TGTGCCGTACGTGAGGAGGGGGCCCCCGATGAAAAACTGTTTTTT. It translates to CAVREEGAPDEKLFF. The genes are TRBV28 and TRBJ1-4, with 7 bases lining up with TRBD1. CDR3 length: 15 residues. Unmatched junction bases numbered 15, after V lost 11 bases and J lost 6 bases. Germline V gene sequence: CDR1 MDHEN, CDR2 SYDVKM. Supplemented by reference TRBV28 and TRBJ1-4, the full variable domain reads DVKVTQSSRYLVKRTGEKVFLECVQDMDHENMFWYRQDPGLGLRLIYFSYDVKMKEKGDIPEGYSVSREKKERFSLILESASTNQTSMYLCAVREEGAPDEKLFFGSGTQLSVL.

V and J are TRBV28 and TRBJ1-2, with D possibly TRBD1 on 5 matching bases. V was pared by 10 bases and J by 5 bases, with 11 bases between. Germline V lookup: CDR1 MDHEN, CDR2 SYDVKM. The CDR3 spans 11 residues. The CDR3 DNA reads TGTGCCATTTTTTCAGGGTATGGCTACACCTTC. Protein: CAIFSGYGYTF.

The CDR3 reads CASSQRGVAGGKETQYF. The CDR3 nucleotides read TGTGCCAGCAGCCAAAGGGGGGTGGCAGGGGGTAAGGAGACCCAGTACTTC. This sequence joins TRBV4-2 and TRBJ2-5, with D possibly TRBD1 on 7 matching bases. The ends were cut back, 2 bases at V and 5 bases at J, with 21 bases in the middle. This CDR3 has 17 residues. Germline CDR1 LGHNA, CDR2 YNFKEQ.

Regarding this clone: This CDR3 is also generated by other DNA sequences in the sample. In DNA form, the CDR3 reads TGTGCCAGTAGTACCACCTGGGGGGGCACAAGCAATCAGCCCCAGCATTTT. As protein: CASSTTWGGTSNQPQHF. The chain employs TRBV19 and TRBJ1-5; maybe TRBD1 (6 bases). The V and J ends lost 4 bases and 1 base respectively, with 17 bases between them. The length of the CDR3 is 17 residues. Germline assignment: CDR1 LNHDA and CDR2 SQIVND (reference sequence).

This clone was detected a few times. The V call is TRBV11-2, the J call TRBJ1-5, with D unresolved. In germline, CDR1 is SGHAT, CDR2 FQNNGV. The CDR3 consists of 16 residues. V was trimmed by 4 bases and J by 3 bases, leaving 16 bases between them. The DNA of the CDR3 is TGTGCCAGCAGCTCGCAGACCACTATTAACAATCAGCCCCAGCATTTT. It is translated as CASSSQTTINNQPQHF.

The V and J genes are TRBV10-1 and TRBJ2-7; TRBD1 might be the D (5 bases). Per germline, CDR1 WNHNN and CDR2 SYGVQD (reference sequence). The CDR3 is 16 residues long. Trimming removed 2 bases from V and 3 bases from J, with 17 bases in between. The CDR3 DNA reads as TGCGCCAGCAGTGAGGGCAGGCAGGGTGAGGTCTACGAGCAGTACTTC. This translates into CASSEGRQGEVYEQYF.

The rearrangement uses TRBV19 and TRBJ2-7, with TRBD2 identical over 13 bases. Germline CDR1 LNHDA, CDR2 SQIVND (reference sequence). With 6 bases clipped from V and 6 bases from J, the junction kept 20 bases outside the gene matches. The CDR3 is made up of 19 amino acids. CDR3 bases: TGTGCCAGTAGCAAGAGAGGACTAGCGGGAGATGTTGGACCCCTCGAGCAGTACTTC. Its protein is CASSKRGLAGDVGPLEQYF.

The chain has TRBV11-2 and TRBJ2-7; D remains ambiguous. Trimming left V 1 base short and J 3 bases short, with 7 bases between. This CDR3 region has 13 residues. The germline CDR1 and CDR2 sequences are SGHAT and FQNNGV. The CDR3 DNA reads TGTGCCAGCAGCTTAGTCCCCGGCTACGAGCAGTACTTC. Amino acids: CASSLVPGYEQYF.

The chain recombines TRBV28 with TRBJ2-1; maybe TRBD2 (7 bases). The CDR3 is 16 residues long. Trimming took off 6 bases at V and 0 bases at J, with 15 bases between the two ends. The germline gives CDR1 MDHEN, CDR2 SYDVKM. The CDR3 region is CASRGGGEGSYNEQFF. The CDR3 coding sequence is TGTGCCAGCAGGGGCGGGGGCGAAGGCTCCTACAATGAGCAGTTCTTC.

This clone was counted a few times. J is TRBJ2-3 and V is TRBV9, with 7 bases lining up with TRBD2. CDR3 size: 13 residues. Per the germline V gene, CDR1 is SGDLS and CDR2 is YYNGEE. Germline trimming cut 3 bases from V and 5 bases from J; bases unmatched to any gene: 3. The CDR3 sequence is CASSAGLLDTQYF. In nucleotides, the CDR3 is TGTGCCAGCAGCGCGGGACTACTAGATACGCAGTATTTT.

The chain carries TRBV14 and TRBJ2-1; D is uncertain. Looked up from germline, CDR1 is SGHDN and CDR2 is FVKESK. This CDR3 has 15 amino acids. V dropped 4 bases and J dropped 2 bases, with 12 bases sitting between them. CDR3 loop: CASSPPPIPYNEQFF. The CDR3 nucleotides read TGTGCCAGCAGCCCTCCGCCTATTCCCTACAATGAGCAGTTCTTC. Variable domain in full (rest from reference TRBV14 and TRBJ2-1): EAGVTQFPSHSVIEKGQTVTLRCDPISGHDNLYWYRRVMGKEIKFLLHFVKESKQDESGMPNNRFLAERTGGTYSTLKVQPAELEDSGVYFCASSPPPIPYNEQFFGPGTRLTVL.

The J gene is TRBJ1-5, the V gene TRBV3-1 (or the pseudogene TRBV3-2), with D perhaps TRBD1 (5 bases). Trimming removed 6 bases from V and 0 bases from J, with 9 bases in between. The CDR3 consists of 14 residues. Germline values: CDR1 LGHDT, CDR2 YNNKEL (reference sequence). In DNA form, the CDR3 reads TGTGCCAGCAGTAGTACAGGTAGCAATCAGCCCCAGCATTTT. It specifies CASSSTGSNQPQHF.

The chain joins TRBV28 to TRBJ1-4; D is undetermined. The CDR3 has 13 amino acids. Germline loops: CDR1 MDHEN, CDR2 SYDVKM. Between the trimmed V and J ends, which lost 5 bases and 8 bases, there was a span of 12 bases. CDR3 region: CASSEGSPEKLFF. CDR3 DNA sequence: TGTGCCAGCAGTGAGGGCAGCCCAGAAAAACTGTTTTTT.

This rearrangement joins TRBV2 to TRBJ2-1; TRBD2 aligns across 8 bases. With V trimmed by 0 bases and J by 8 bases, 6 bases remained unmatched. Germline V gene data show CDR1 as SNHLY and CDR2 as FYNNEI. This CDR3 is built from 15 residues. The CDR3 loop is CASSEAGTSGDEQFF. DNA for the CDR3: TGTGCCAGCAGTGAAGCCGGGACTAGTGGCGATGAGCAGTTCTTC.

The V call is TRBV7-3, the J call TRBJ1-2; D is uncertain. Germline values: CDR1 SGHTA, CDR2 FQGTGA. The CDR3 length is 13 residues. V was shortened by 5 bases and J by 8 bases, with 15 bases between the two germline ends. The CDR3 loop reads CASSLNTGGGYTF. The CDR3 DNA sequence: TGTGCCAGCAGCCTCAACACGGGAGGGGGCTACACCTTC.

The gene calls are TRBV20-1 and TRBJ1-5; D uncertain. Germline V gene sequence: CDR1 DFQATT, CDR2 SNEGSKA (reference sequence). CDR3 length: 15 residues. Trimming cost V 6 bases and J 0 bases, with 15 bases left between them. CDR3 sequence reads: CSASLPGFSNQPQHF. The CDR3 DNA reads TGCAGTGCGAGTCTCCCGGGGTTTAGCAATCAGCCCCAGCATTTT.

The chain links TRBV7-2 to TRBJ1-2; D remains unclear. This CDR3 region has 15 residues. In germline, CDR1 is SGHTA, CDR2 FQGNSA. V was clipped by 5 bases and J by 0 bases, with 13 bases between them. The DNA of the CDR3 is TGTGCCAGCAGCCCCGTAAAGAGGTCTAACTATGGCTACACCTTC. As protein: CASSPVKRSNYGYTF. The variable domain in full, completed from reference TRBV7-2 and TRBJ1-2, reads GAGVSQSPSNKVTEKGKDVELRCDPISGHTALYWYRQSLGQGLEFLIYFQGNSAPDKSGLPSDRFSAERTGGSVSTLTIQRTQQEDSAVYLCASSPVKRSNYGYTFGSGTRLTVV.

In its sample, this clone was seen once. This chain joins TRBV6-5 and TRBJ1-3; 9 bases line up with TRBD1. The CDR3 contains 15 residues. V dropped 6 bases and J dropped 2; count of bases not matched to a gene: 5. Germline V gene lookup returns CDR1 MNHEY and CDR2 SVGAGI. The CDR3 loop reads CASSVQGAAGNTIYF. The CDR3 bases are TGTGCCAGCAGCGTACAGGGGGCTGCTGGAAACACCATATATTTT.

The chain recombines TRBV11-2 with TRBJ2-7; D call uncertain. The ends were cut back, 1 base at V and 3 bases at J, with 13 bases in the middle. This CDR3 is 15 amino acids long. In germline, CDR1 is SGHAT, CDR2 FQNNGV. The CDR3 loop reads CASSLAPEERYEQYF. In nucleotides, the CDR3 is TGTGCCAGCAGCTTAGCCCCAGAGGAGCGCTACGAGCAGTACTTC.

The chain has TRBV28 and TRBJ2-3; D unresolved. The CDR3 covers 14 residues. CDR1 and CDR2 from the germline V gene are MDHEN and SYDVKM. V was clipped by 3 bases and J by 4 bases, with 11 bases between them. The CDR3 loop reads CASSFPGLPDTQYF. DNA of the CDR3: TGTGCCAGCAGTTTCCCCGGGTTGCCAGATACGCAGTATTTT.

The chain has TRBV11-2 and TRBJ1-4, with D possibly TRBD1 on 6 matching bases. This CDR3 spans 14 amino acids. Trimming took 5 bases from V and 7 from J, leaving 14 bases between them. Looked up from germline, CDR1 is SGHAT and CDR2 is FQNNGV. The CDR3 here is CASSPDRSGEKLFF. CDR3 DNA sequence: TGTGCCAGCAGCCCGGACAGATCAGGTGAAAAACTGTTTTTT. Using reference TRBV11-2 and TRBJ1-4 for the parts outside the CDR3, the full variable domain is EAGVAQSPRYKIIEKRQSVAFWCNPISGHATLYWYQQILGQGPKLLIQFQNNGVVDDSQLPKDRFSAERLKGVDSTLKIQPAKLEDSAVYLCASSPDRSGEKLFFGSGTQLSVL.

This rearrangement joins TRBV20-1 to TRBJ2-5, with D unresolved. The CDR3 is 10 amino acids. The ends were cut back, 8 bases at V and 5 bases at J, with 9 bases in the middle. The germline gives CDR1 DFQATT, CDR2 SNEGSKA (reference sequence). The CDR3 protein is CSFFRETQYF. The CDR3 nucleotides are TGCAGTTTCTTTCGTGAGACCCAGTACTTC.

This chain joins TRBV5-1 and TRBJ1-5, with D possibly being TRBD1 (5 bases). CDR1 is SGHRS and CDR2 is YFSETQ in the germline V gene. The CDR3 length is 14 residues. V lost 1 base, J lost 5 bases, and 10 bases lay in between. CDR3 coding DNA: TGCGCCAGCAGCTTGTGGGGGGAGGATCAGCCCCAGCATTTT. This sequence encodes CASSLWGEDQPQHF.

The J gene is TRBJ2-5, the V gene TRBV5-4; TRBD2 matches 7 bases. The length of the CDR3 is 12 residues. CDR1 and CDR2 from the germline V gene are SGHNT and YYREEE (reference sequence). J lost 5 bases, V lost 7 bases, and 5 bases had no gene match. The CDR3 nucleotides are TGTGCCAGCTCGGGGGAGGGGGAGACCCAGTACTTC. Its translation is CASSGEGETQYF.

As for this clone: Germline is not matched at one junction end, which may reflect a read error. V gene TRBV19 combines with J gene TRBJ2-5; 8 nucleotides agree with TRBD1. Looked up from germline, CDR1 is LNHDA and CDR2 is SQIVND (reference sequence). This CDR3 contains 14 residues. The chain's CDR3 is CASSIGQSGTGQHF. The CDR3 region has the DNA TGTGCCAGTAGTATAGGCCAGTCTGGGACAGGCCAGCACTTC.

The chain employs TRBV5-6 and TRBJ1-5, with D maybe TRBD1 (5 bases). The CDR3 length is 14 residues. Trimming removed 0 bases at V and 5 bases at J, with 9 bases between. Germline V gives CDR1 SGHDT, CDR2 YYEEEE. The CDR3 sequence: CASSLGVGHQPQHF. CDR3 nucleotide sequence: TGTGCCAGCAGCTTGGGAGTGGGGCATCAGCCCCAGCATTTT. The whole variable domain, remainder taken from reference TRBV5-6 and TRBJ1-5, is DAGVTQSPTHLIKTRGQQVTLRCSPKSGHDTVSWYQQALGQGPQFIFQYYEEEERQRGNFPDRFSGHQFPNYSSELNVNALLLGDSALYLCASSLGVGHQPQHFGDGTRLSIL.

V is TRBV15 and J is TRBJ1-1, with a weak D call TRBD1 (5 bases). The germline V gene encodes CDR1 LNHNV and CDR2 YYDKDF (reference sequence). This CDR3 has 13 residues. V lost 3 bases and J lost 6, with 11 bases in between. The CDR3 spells CATSRGEVAEAFF. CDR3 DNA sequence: TGTGCCACCAGCAGGGGGGAGGTTGCTGAAGCTTTCTTT.

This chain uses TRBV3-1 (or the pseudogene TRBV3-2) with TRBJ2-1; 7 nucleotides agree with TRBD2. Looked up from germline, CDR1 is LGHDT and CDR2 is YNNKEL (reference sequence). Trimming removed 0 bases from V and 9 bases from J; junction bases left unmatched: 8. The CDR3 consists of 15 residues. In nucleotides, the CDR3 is TGTGCCAGCAGCCAAGATCCGGCCTCGGGGGGTGAGCAGTTCTTC. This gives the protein CASSQDPASGGEQFF.